This T cell receptor beta chain was sequenced in a study of PD-L1 blockade in urothelial cancer. Whole-study findings and limits: Lower pretreatment blood TCR clonality, under the median, predicted better survival, researchers reported.

The repertoire was sequenced with immunoSEQ multiplex PCR; TCRdb's copy has only in-frame clones and lacks some. The sample includes about 50,000 clones, roughly 91% seen only once; the top ten take 2% to 3%. V was trimmed by 4 bases and J by 4 bases, leaving 10 bases between them. Germline CDR1 LNHDA, CDR2 SQIVND (reference sequence). The CDR3 is made up of 13 amino acids. The table lists this clone with a count of one. The antigen is undetermined. Time point denoted: peripheral blood 6 weeks after treatment start. Sample: PBMCs, taken around atezolizumab (anti-PD-L1) treatment. The TCR sequence derives from a man aged 55-75 years with urothelial cancer. V usage is TRBV19 and J usage is TRBJ2-5; a weak D match, TRBD1 (7 bases). In nucleotides, the CDR3 is TGTGCCAGTAGTACAGGGGGGCTAGAGACCCAGTACTTC. Translated, it gives CASSTGGLETQYF.